This paragraph reports one TCR beta chain. This sample is drawn from a study of T-cell reconstitution after alpha-beta-depleted transplantation in children. Germline-derived CDR1 and CDR2 are SGHTA and FQGTGA. The CDR3 covers 17 residues. The ends lost 1 base at V and 4 bases at J; junction bases unmatched: 9. Preparation of the TCRbeta library used unique molecular identifiers. Using its own MiXCR run on the PCR reads, TCRdb lists one record per CDR3 protein. Of about 58,000 distinct CDR3 sequences in the sample, roughly 45% were seen once. The TCR was taken from a male patient under 18 who had a stem cell transplant for acute lymphoblastic leukemia, so the T cells may come from the graft donor. The J gene is TRBJ2-1, the V gene TRBV7-3; 8 nucleotides agree with TRBD2. The source material was PBMCs, mostly from graft donor cells, sampled 360 days after TCRalphabeta/CD19-depleted stem cell transplant. This chain's CDR3 is CASSLSGGRPRYNEQFF. The CDR3 coding sequence is TGTGCCAGCAGCTTAAGTGGCGGGAGGCCTCGTTACAATGAGCAGTTCTTC.